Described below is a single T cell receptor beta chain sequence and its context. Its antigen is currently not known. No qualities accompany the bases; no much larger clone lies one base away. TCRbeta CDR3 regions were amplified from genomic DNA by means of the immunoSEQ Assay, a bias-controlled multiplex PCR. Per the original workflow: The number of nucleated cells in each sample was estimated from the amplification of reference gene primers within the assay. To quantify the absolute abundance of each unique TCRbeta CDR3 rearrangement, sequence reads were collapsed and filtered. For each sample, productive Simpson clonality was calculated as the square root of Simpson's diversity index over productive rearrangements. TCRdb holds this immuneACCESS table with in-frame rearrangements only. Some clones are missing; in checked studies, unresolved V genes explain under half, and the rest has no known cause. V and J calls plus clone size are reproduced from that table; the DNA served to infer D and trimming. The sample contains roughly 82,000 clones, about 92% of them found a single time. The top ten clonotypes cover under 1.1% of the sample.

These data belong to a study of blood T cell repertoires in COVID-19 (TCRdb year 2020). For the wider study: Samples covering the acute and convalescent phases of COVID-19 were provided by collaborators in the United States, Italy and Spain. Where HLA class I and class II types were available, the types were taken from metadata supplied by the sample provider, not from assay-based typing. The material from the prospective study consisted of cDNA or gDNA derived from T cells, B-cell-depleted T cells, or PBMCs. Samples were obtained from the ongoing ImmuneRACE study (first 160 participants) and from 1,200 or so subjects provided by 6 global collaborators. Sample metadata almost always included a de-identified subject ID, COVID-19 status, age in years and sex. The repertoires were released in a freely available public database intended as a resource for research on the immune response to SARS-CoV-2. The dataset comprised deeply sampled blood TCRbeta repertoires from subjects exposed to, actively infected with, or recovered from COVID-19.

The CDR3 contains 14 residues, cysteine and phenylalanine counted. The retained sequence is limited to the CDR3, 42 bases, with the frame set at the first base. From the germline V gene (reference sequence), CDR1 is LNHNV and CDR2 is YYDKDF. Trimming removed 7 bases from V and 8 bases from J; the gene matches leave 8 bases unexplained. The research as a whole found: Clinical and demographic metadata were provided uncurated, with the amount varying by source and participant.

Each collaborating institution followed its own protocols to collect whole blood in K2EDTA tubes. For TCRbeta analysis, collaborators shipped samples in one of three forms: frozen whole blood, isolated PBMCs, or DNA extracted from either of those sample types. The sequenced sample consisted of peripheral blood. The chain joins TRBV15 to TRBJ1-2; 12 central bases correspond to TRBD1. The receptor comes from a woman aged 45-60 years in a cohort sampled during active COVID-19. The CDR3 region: CATNRDRGLGGYTF. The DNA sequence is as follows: TGTGCCACCAACCGGGACAGGGGGCTGGGAGGCTACACCTTC.